This T cell receptor (beta chain) appears in the sequencing data of a study of blood T cell repertoires in COVID-19 (dated by TCRdb to 2020 to 2022). For the wider study: Samples from collaborators originated in the United States, Italy and Spain and spanned both the acute and convalescent phases of COVID-19. The prospective study material was composed of cDNA or gDNA derived from T cells, B-cell-depleted T cells, or PBMCs. The dataset comprised deeply sampled blood TCRbeta repertoires from subjects exposed to, actively infected with, or recovered from COVID-19. The repertoires were released in a freely available public database meant as a resource for research on the immune response to SARS-CoV-2. Samples came from the ongoing ImmuneRACE study (first 160 participants) plus 1,254 subjects from 6 global collaborators. Nearly every sample came with metadata listing a de-identified subject ID, COVID-19 status, age in years and sex. HLA class I and class II types, where available, came from metadata supplied by the sample provider rather than from assay-based typing. Study-level results and caveats: The amount of clinical and demographic metadata varied by source and participant and was provided uncurated.

V has 2 bases trimmed and J has 6 bases trimmed; junction bases matching no gene number 12. Taken from cysteine to phenylalanine, the CDR3 has 18 residues. The sequence is cut down to CDR3 DNA, 54 bases in frame from base 1. CDR1 and CDR2 (ENHRY, SYGVKD) derive from the germline V gene. Collaborating institutions collected whole blood in K2EDTA tubes following their own protocols. For TCRbeta analysis, collaborators shipped samples in one of three forms: frozen whole blood, isolated PBMCs, or DNA extracted from either of those sample types. Comments on this clone: No cognate antigen has been identified for it. Per-base quality was not reported, and no clone a single base away is much larger than it.

The immunoSEQ Assay, a bias-controlled multiplex PCR, was used to amplify TCRbeta CDR3 regions from genomic DNA. Under the source paper's analysis protocol: Within the assay, amplification of reference gene primers was used to estimate how many nucleated cells each sample contained. To quantify the absolute abundance of each unique TCRbeta CDR3 rearrangement, sequence reads were collapsed and filtered. For each sample, productive Simpson clonality was calculated as the square root of Simpson's diversity index over productive rearrangements. Here the immuneACCESS table is served through TCRdb, limited to in-frame sequences with V and J called. Missing clones are a known gap in these copies; in checked studies unresolved V genes cover under half, and the rest lacks a known reason. V, J and clone size are those of that table, while D and trimming were read from the DNA. The sample data list tens of thousands of clones, and around 85% of these were observed just once. Approximately 15% of the sample belongs to the ten largest clones.

This receptor chain uses TRBV10-3 and TRBJ2-3, and TRBD2 aligns with 12 junction nucleotides. The specimen was peripheral blood. The sequence derives from a woman older than 75 with active or convalescent COVID-19. This receptor carries the CDR3 CAISENSPGLAGQDTQYF. In nucleotides, the sequence is TGTGCCATCAGTGAGAACTCTCCGGGACTAGCGGGCCAGGATACGCAGTATTTT.